This TCR beta chain was sequenced during a study of T-cell memory formation after mild COVID-19. Study outcomes and limitations: The main location of contracting CD4+ clones was CM and EM, and that of contracting CD8+ clones was EMRA. The study found balanced CD4/CD8 in clones contracting day 15 to 85 and a CD4+ lean in later expanders.

About this clonotype: Its antigen remains unknown.

The TCR alpha and TCR beta cDNA libraries, bearing sample barcodes and UMIs, were generated by 5'RACE using constant-segment primers. TCRdb called the 5' RACE reads again in MiXCR, with one record for every CDR3 protein. Of 550,000 to 650,000 distinct CDR3 sequences listed, 15% to 20% are singletons. There are 12 residues in the CDR3. CDR1 and CDR2 from the germline V gene are MNHNY and SVGAGI (reference sequence). V lost 2 bases and J lost 1, with 2 bases in between. The sequence was collected from an adult woman who had mild COVID-19 (a few samples of this study predate the infection). Cell type and time point are not known. Input material: PBMCs or a T cell subset sorted from them (not recorded which). This sequence joins TRBV6-6 and TRBJ2-5; D is ambiguous. CDR3 nucleotides: TGTGCCAGCAGTTACAGCCAAGAGACCCAGTACTTC. Protein sequence: CASSYSQETQYF.